The sequence of this T cell receptor beta chain was determined in a study of OX40 agonist ivuxolimab in advanced cancers. Study-wide context: Ivuxolimab, an agonist antibody against OX40 (CD134), was given to patients. Across the patients, intravenous ivuxolimab was delivered every 2 weeks at 0.01 to 10 mg/kg. Eligibility admitted prior anti-PD-1, anti-PD-L1 or anti-CTLA-4 therapy; 40% to 50% had some. Notes on the study in general: Among patients with partial responses at 0.1-3.0 mg/kg, clonal expansion was among the lowest.

About this clone: Its antigen is unidentified.

TCRdb's table, derived via immunoSEQ multiplex PCR, lists solely in-frame clones and lacks some. The table has tens of thousands of clones, 80% seen once; the top ten hold roughly 4%. The CDR3 runs 15 residues. Germline assignment: CDR1 SGHRS and CDR2 YFSETQ. With 0 bases removed from V and 0 bases from J, the gap between germline ends came to 6 bases. The specimen comprised CD4+ or CD8+ T cells sorted from blood, sampled in a trial of the OX40 agonist ivuxolimab. This sequence originates from an adult with an advanced solid tumor such as melanoma, head and neck, liver or kidney cancer. V usage is TRBV5-1 and J usage is TRBJ2-2; tentatively, D is TRBD2 (5 bases). Here the CDR3 reads CASSLGGANTGELFF. The CDR3 nucleotides are TGCGCCAGCAGCTTGGGGGGAGCGAACACCGGGGAGCTGTTTTTT.